This TCR beta chain was recorded in a study of T cell responses to AZD1222 COVID-19 vaccine. Data came from immunoSEQ multiplex PCR; TCRdb stores just in-frame clones and leaves some out. This table has more than 85,000 clones, over 75% appearing once. The length of the CDR3 is 13 residues. With 5 bases removed from V and 7 bases from J, the gap between germline ends came to 12 bases. Per the germline V gene, CDR1 is KGHSH and CDR2 is LQKENI. The source is an adult in good health. The chain has TRBV18 and TRBJ1-5; TRBD1 is a possible D gene (5 bases). The starting material was peripheral blood, obtained on day 0 of AZD1222 vaccination. CDR3: CASSAGDGQPQHF. CDR3 nucleotide sequence: TGTGCCAGCTCAGCCGGGGACGGCCAGCCCCAGCATTTT.